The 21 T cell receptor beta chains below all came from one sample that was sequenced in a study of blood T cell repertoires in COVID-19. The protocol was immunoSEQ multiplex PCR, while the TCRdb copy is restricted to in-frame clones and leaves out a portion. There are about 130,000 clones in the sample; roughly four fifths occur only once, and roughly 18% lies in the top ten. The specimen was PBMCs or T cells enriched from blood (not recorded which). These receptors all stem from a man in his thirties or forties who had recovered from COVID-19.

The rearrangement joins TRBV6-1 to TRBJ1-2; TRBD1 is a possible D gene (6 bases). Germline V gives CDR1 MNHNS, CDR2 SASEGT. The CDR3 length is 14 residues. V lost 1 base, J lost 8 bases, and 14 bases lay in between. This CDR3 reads CASSEGAGADGYTF. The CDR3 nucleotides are TGTGCCAGCAGTGAAGGTGCAGGGGCCGACGGCTACACCTTC.

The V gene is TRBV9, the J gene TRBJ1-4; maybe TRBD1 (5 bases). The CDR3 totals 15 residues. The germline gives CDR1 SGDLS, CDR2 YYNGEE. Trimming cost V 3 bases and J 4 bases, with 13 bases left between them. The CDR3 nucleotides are TGTGCCAGCAGCGCCGCCGGGGGTGTTAATGAAAAACTGTTTTTT. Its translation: CASSAAGGVNEKLFF.

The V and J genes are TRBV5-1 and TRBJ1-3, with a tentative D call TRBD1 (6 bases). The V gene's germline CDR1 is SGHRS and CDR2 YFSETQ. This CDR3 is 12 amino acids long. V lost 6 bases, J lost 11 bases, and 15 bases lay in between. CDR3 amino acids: CASTEAGEAIYF. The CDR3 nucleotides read TGCGCCAGCACCGAGGCAGGGGAAGCCATATATTTT.

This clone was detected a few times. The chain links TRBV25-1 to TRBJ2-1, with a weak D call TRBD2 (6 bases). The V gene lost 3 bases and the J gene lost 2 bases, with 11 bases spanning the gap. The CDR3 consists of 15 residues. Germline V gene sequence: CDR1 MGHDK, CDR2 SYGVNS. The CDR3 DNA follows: TGTGCCAGCAGTGAGGAGGGGCCCCCCTACAATGAGCAGTTCTTC. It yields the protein CASSEEGPPYNEQFF.

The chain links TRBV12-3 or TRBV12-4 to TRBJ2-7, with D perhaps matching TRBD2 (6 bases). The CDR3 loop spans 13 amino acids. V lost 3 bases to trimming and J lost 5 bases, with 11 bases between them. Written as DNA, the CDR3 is TGTGCCAGCAGTTTTGGCGGGATTGACGAGCAGTACTTC. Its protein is CASSFGGIDEQYF.

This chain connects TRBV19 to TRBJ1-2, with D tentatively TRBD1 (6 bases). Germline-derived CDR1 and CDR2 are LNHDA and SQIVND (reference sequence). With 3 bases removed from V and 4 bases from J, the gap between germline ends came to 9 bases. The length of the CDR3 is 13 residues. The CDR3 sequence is CASSIRTAYGYTF. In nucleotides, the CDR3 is TGTGCCAGTAGTATTCGGACAGCCTATGGCTACACCTTC.

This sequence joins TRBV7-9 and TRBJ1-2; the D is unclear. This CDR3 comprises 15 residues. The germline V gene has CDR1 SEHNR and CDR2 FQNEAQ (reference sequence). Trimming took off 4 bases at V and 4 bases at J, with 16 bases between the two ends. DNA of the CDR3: TGTGCCAGCAGCTCCGTTCTGCCGATCAGCTATGGCTACACCTTC. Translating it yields CASSSVLPISYGYTF.

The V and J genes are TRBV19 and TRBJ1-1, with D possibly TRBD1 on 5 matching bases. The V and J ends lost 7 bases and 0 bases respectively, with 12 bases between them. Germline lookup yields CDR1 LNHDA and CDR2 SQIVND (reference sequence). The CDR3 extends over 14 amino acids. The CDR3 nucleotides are TGTGCCAGTAACTGGGGCAATCTGAACACTGAAGCTTTCTTT. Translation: CASNWGNLNTEAFF.

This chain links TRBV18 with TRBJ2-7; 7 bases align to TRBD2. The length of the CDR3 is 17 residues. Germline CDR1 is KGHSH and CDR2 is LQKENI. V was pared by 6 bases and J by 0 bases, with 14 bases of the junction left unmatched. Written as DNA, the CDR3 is TGTGCCAGCTCGCCGTGGGAGGCTAGCGGTAACTCCTACGAGCAGTACTTC. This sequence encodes CASSPWEASGNSYEQYF.

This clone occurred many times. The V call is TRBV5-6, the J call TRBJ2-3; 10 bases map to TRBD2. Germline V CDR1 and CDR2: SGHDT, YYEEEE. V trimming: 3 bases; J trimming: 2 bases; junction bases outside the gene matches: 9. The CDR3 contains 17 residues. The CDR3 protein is CASSYALAGAFTDTQYF. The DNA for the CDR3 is TGTGCCAGCAGCTACGCCCTAGCGGGAGCGTTCACAGATACGCAGTATTTT.

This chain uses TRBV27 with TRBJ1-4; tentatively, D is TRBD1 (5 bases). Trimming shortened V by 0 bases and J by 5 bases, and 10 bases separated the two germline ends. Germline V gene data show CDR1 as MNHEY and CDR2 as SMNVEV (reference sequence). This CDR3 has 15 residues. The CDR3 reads CASSLSHRTNEKLFF. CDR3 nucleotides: TGTGCCAGCAGTTTATCTCACAGGACGAATGAAAAACTGTTTTTT. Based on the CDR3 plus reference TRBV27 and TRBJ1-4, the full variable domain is EAQVTQNPRYLITVTGKKLTVTCSQNMNHEYMSWYRQDPGLGLRQIYYSMNVEVTDKGDVPEGYKVSRKEKRNFPLILESPSPNQTSLYFCASSLSHRTNEKLFFGSGTQLSVL.

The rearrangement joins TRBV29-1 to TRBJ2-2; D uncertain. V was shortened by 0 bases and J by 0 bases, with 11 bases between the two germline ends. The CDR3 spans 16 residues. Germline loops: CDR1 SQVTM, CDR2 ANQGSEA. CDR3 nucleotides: TGCAGCGTTGAAGAGATTGACAAAGCGAACACCGGGGAGCTGTTTTTT. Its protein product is CSVEEIDKANTGELFF.

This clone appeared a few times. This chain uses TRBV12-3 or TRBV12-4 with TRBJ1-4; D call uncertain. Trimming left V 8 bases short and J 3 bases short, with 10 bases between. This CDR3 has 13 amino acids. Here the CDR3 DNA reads TGTGCCAGCTCGGGAGGAGCTAATGAAAAACTGTTTTTT. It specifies CASSGGANEKLFF.

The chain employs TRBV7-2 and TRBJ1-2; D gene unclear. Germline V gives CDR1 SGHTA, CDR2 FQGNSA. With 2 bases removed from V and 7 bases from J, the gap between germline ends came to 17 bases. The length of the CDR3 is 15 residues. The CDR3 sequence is CASSLYRGSNGGYTF. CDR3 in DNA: TGTGCCAGCAGCTTATACAGAGGGAGTAATGGTGGCTACACCTTC.

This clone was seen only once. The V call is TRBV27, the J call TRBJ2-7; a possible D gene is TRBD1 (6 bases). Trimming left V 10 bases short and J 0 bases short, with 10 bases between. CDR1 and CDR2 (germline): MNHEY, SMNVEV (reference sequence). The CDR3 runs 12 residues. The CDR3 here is CANRTVSYEQYV. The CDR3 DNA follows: TGTGCCAACCGGACAGTCTCCTACGAGCAGTACGTC.

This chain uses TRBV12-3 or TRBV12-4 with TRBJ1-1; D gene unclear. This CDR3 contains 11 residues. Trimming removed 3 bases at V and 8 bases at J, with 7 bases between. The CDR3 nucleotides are TGTGCCAGCAGTTTTTTATCCGAAGCTTTCTTT. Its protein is CASSFLSEAFF.

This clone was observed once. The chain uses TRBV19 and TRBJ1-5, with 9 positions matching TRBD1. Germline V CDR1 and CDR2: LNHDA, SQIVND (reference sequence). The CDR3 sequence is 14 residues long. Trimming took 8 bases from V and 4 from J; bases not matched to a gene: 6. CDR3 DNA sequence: TGTGCCAGTGGGGACAGGGTTTGGAATCAGCCCCAGCATTTT. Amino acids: CASGDRVWNQPQHF.

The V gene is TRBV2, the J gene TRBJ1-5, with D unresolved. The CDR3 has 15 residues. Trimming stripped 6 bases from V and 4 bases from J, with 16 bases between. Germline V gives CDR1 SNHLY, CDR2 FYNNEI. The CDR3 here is CASSPPGTSNQPQHF. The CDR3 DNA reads TGTGCCAGCAGCCCCCCAGGAACGTCGAATCAGCCCCAGCATTTT.

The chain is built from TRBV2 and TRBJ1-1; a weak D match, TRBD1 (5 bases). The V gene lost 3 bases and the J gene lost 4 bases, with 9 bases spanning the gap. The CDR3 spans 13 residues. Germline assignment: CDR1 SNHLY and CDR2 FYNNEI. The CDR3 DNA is TGTGCCAGCAGTGATATGGGGGGCACTGAAGCTTTCTTT. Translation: CASSDMGGTEAFF.

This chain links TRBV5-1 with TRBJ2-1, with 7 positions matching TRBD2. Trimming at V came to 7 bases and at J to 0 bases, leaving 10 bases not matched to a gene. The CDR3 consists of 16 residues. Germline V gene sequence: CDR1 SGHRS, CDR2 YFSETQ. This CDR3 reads CASHGGGGSSYNEQFF. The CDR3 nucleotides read TGCGCCAGCCACGGCGGGGGAGGGAGCTCCTACAATGAGCAGTTCTTC.

CDR3 DNA: TGTGCCACCAGTGATGGGACTGTTCAAGCTGGCTACACCTTC. It is translated as CATSDGTVQAGYTF. J is TRBJ1-2 and V is TRBV24-1; TRBD1 might be the D (5 bases). The ends were cut back, 3 bases at V and 7 bases at J, with 14 bases in the middle. CDR1 is KGHDR and CDR2 is SFDVKD in the germline V gene. The CDR3 totals 14 residues.